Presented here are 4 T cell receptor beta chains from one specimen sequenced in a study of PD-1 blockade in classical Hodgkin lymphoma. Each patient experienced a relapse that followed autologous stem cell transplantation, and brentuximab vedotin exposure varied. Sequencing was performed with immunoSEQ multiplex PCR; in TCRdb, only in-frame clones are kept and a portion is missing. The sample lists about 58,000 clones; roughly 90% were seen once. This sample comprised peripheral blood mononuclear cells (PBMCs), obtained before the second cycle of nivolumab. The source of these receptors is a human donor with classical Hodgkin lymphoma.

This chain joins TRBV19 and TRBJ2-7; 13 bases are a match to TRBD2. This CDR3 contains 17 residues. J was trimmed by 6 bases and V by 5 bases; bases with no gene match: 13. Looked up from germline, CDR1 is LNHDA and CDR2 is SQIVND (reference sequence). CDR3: CASSPLGLAGEILEQYF. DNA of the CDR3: TGTGCCAGTAGTCCCCTCGGACTAGCGGGGGAAATACTCGAGCAGTACTTC.

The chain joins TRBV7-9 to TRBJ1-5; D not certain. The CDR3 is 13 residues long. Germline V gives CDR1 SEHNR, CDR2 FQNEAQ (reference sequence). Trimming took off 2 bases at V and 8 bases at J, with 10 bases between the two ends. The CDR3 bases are TGTGCCAGCAGCTTAAACAGCTTTGAGCCCCAGCATTTT. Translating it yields CASSLNSFEPQHF.

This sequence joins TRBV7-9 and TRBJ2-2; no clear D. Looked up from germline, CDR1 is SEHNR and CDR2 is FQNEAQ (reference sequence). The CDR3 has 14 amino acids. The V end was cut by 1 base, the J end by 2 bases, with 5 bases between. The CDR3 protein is CASSLVGNTGELFF. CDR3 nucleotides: TGTGCCAGCAGCTTAGTCGGAAACACCGGGGAGCTGTTTTTT.

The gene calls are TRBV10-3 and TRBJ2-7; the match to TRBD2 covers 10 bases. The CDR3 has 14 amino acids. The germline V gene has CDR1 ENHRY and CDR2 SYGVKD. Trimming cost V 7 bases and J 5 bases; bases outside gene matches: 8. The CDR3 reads CAITSGSEWDEQYF. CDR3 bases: TGTGCCATCACTAGCGGGAGCGAGTGGGACGAGCAGTACTTC.